One sample yielded the 4 T cell receptor beta chains listed below, sequenced in a study of tumor-infiltrating lymphocytes in oesophageal squamous cell carcinoma. TCRdb analysed the PCR reads with MiXCR anew, one entry per CDR3 protein. The sample lists 9,500 to 15,000 distinct CDR3 sequences, 54% occurring once. Material: esophageal tumor tissue. These receptor sequences come from a female donor with esophageal squamous cell carcinoma.

This clonotype was seen at least ten times. The chain combines TRBV27 with TRBJ1-2, with a possible D match to TRBD1 (6 bases). V was clipped by 4 bases and J by 2 bases, with 20 bases between them. The CDR3 contains 17 residues. Germline V gene data show CDR1 as MNHEY and CDR2 as SMNVEV (reference sequence). As DNA, the CDR3 is TGTGCCAGCAGTTCACCACAGGGATTGGGGACCAACTATGGCTACACCTTC. It encodes CASSSPQGLGTNYGYTF.

This clonotype showed up just once. A clone one base away is much larger, so this may be a read error. Lacking the conserved final phenylalanine or tryptophan, this CDR3 likely reflects a read error. The V and J genes are TRBV11-2 and TRBJ2-3, with 7 bases matching TRBD2. The CDR3 has 16 residues. Trimming removed 2 bases from V and 2 bases from J; junction bases left unmatched: 7. CDR1 SGHAT and CDR2 FQNNGV come from the germline V gene. CDR3 residues: CASSLWGGSLTDTQYV. The CDR3 DNA sequence: TGTGCCAGCAGCTTATGGGGCGGGAGCCTCACAGATACGCAGTATGTT.

This chain connects TRBV6-1 to TRBJ2-1, with unresolved D. The CDR3 covers 18 residues. Looked up from germline, CDR1 is MNHNS and CDR2 is SASEGT. Trimming took 0 bases from V and 0 from J, leaving 15 bases between them. The CDR3 coding sequence is TGTGCCAGCAGTGAAGCAGGTATAGGGCTAAGCTCCTACAATGAGCAGTTCTTC. Protein: CASSEAGIGLSSYNEQFF.

This clonotype was recorded at least ten times. The chain combines TRBV4-3 with TRBJ2-1; no firm D call. Germline V gene data show CDR1 as LGHNA and CDR2 as YSLEER. The V and J ends lost 0 bases and 8 bases respectively, with 11 bases between them. CDR3 size: 14 residues. The CDR3 DNA is TGCGCCAGCAGCCAAGATCCCCAGGTCGATGAGCAGTTCTTC. Its translation: CASSQDPQVDEQFF.